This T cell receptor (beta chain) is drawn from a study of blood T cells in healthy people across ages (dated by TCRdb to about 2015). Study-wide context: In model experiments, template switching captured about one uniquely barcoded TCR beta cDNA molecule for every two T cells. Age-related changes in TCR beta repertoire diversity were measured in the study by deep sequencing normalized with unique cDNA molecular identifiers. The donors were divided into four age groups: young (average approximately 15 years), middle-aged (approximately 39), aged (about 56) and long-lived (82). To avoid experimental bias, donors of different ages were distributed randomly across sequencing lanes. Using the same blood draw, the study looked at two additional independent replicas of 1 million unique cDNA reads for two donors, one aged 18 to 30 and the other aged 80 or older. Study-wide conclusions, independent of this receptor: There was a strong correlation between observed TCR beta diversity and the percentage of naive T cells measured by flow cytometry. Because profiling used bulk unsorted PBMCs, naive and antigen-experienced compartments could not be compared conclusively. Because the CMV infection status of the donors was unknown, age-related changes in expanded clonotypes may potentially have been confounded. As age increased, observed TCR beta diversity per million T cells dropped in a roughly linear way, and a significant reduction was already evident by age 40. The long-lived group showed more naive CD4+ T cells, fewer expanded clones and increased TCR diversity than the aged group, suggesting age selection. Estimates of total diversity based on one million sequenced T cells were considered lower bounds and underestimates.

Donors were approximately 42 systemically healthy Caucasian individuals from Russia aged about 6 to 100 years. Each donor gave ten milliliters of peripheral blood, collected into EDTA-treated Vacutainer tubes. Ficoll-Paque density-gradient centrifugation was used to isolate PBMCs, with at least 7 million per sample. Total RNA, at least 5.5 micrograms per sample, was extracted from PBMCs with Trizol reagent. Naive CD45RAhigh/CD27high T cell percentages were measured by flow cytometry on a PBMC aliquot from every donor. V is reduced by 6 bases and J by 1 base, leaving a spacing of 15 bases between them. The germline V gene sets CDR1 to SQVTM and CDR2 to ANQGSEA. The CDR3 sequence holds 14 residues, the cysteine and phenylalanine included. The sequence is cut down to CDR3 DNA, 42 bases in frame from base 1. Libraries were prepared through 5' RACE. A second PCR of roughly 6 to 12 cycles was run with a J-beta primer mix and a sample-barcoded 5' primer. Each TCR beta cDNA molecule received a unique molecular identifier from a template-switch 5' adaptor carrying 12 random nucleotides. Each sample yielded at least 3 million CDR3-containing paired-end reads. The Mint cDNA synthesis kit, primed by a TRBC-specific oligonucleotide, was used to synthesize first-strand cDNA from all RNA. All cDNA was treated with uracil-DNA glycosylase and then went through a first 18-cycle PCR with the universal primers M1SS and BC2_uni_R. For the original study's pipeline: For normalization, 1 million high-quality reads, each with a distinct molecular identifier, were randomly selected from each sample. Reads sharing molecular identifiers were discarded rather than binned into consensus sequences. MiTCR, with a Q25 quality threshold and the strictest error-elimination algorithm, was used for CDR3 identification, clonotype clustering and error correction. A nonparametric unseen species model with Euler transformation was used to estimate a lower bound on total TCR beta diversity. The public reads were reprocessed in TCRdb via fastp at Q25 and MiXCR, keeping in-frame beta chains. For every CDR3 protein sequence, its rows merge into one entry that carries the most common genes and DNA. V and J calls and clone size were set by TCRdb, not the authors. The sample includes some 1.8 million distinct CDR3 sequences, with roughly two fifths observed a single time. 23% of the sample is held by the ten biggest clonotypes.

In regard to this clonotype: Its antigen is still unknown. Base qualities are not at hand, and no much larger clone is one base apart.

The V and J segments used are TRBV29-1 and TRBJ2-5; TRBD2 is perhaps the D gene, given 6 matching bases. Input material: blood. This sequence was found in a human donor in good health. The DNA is TGCAGCGTGCCGTTGGAGGGTAGCCAAGAGACCCAGTACTTC. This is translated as CSVPLEGSQETQYF.